Listed here are 26 T cell receptor beta chains from one sample, sequenced in a study of T cells after yellow fever vaccination. TCRdb re-called the 5' RACE reads through MiXCR, storing one row per CDR3 protein. This sample has about 580,000 distinct CDR3 sequences; less than 20% occur once, and the top ten carry roughly 17%. The input for sequencing was PBMCs, taken more than 4 days after the first yellow fever vaccination. These receptors were collected from a man between 18 and 35 years old who received the YFV17D yellow fever vaccine.

This clonotype was counted between two and nine times. The chain carries TRBV20-1 and TRBJ1-4; D is unresolved. Germline V CDR1 and CDR2: DFQATT, SNEGSKA (reference sequence). V lost 5 bases to trimming and J lost 6 bases, with 13 bases between them. The CDR3 contains 13 residues. CDR3: CSAHGAGDEKLFF. CDR3 coding DNA: TGCAGTGCTCACGGCGCGGGTGATGAAAAACTGTTTTTT.

This clonotype was observed at least ten times. This rearrangement joins TRBV10-3 to TRBJ1-1, with no clear D. Per germline, CDR1 ENHRY and CDR2 SYGVKD. Trimming cost V 4 bases and J 3 bases, with 9 bases left between them. This CDR3 comprises 13 residues. The CDR3: CAISGKLDTEAFF. Written as DNA, the CDR3 is TGTGCCATCAGTGGGAAGCTTGACACTGAAGCTTTCTTT.

This clonotype was seen only a few times. The chain combines TRBV4-1 with TRBJ2-1, with D perhaps TRBD2 (7 bases). Germline V gives CDR1 MGHRA, CDR2 YSYEKL. The CDR3 covers 17 residues. V lost 1 base, J lost 2 bases, and 15 bases lay in between. CDR3 sequence: CASSQGGGRLPYNEQFF. CDR3 DNA: TGCGCCAGCAGCCAAGGGGGGGGGCGGTTACCCTACAATGAGCAGTTCTTC.

V usage is TRBV18 and J usage is TRBJ1-1; D may be TRBD1 (5 bases). This CDR3 region has 14 residues. CDR1 and CDR2 from the germline V gene are KGHSH and LQKENI. V was trimmed by 4 bases and J by 6 bases, leaving 15 bases between them. The CDR3 sequence: CASSLEPTGPEAFF. The CDR3, as DNA: TGTGCCAGCTCACTGGAACCTACAGGACCTGAAGCTTTCTTT.

This clonotype was observed at least ten times. The chain employs TRBV4-1 and TRBJ1-3, with D unclear. Germline assignment: CDR1 MGHRA and CDR2 YSYEKL. This CDR3 comprises 15 residues. V was clipped by 1 base and J by 0 bases, with 7 bases between them. The CDR3 here is CASSQVRSSGNTIYF. CDR3 in DNA: TGCGCCAGCAGCCAAGTCCGGTCCTCTGGAAACACCATATATTTT.

This clonotype has just a few counts. V is TRBV12-3 or TRBV12-4 and J is TRBJ1-5; D is unclear. This CDR3 has 14 residues. Trimming cost V 5 bases and J 1 base, with 9 bases left between them. In nucleotides, the CDR3 is TGTGCCAGCAGTCTTTGGGGAAGCAATCAGCCCCAGCATTTT. It yields the protein CASSLWGSNQPQHF.

This clonotype occurred a few times. The chain has TRBV24-1 and TRBJ2-3; 7 nucleotides match TRBD1. Germline CDR1 reads KGHDR; CDR2 reads SFDVKD. CDR3 length equals 16 residues. Unmatched junction bases numbered 8, after V lost 4 bases and J lost 2 bases. The CDR3 nucleotides are TGTGCCACCAGTGACCTCGACAGGGAATACACAGATACGCAGTATTTT. As protein: CATSDLDREYTDTQYF.

In this sample, this clonotype turned up many times. This sequence joins TRBV6-2 or TRBV6-3 and TRBJ1-2; no clear D gene. Looked up from germline, CDR1 is MNHEY and CDR2 is SVGEGT. Trimming removed 2 bases at V and 1 base at J, with 8 bases between. The CDR3 is made up of 14 amino acids. The chain's CDR3 is CASSYRRVNYGYTF. The CDR3 DNA sequence: TGTGCCAGCAGTTACCGCAGAGTTAACTATGGCTACACCTTC.

J is TRBJ1-5 and V is TRBV5-1; tentatively, D is TRBD1 (5 bases). There are 15 residues in the CDR3. Germline lookup yields CDR1 SGHRS and CDR2 YFSETQ. Trimming left V 0 bases short and J 4 bases short, with 11 bases between. The CDR3 reads CASSLDVGGNQPQHF. CDR3 bases: TGCGCCAGCAGCTTGGATGTGGGGGGGAATCAGCCCCAGCATTTT.

This clonotype occurred many times. The chain combines TRBV7-3 with TRBJ1-1; D remains unclear. This CDR3 comprises 14 residues. The V end lost 5 bases, the J end lost 1 base, and 11 bases lay between the germline ends. CDR1 and CDR2 (germline): SGHTA, FQGTGA. CDR3 bases: TGTGCCAGCAGCGCCACTGCCACGAACACTGAAGCTTTCTTT. This encodes CASSATATNTEAFF.

In the case of this clonotype: No conserved phenylalanine or tryptophan is present at the end of the CDR3, so a read error is the likely explanation. The V and J genes are TRBV12-3 or TRBV12-4 and TRBJ2-5; possibly TRBD1 or TRBD2 for D (5 bases each). CDR3 length: 14 amino acids. V lost 7 bases to trimming and J lost 3 bases, with 15 bases between them. The CDR3 DNA sequence: TGTGCCAGCACCCCCTTTGGGACGGAAGAGACCCAGTACCTC. This codes for CASTPFGTEETQYL.

The chain recombines TRBV7-2 with TRBJ1-1; no clear D gene. The CDR3 covers 15 residues. Germline CDR1 SGHTA, CDR2 FQGNSA. V lost 7 bases, J lost 5 bases, and 20 bases lay in between. The CDR3 DNA reads TGTGCCAGCACGCATTCTCGGGATGTCGGGACTGAAGCTTTCTTT. As protein: CASTHSRDVGTEAFF.

This clonotype was recorded a few times. In DNA form, the CDR3 reads TGTGCCAGCAGACCAACCTCAGGGATCCATAATTCACCCCTCCACTTT. The encoded protein is CASRPTSGIHNSPLHF. The chain uses TRBV6-1 and TRBJ1-6, with a tentative D call TRBD1 (5 bases). Trimming shortened V by 6 bases and J by 5 bases, and 17 bases separated the two germline ends. Germline V CDR1 and CDR2: MNHNS, SASEGT. The CDR3 runs 16 residues.

The chain combines TRBV6-2 or TRBV6-3 with TRBJ1-5, with D possibly matching TRBD1 (5 bases). The CDR3 sequence is 17 residues long. V was shortened by 1 base and J by 0 bases, with 13 bases between the two germline ends. The germline CDR1 and CDR2 sequences are MNHEY and SVGEGT. CDR3 sequence: CASSYFYRTLSNQPQHF. The CDR3 DNA sequence: TGTGCCAGCAGTTACTTTTACAGGACGCTTAGCAATCAGCCCCAGCATTTT.

The chain combines TRBV7-6 with TRBJ1-4; no clear D gene. The V gene's germline CDR1 is SGHVS and CDR2 FNYEAQ. V lost 4 bases to trimming and J lost 5 bases, with 11 bases between them. The CDR3 runs to 14 residues. CDR3 sequence reads: CASSSAQRNEKLFF. CDR3 in DNA: TGTGCCAGCAGCTCAGCGCAGAGGAATGAAAAACTGTTTTTT.

This clonotype was counted only a few times. V usage is TRBV28 and J usage is TRBJ2-6; 9 bases are shared with TRBD2. Germline values: CDR1 MDHEN, CDR2 SYDVKM. The CDR3 length is 16 residues. The V gene end was trimmed by 8 bases and the J gene end by 0 bases; junction bases not matched to a gene: 5. CDR3 sequence reads: CASQSGGPSGANVLTF. The DNA of the CDR3 is TGTGCCAGCCAGAGCGGGGGGCCCTCTGGGGCCAACGTCCTGACTTTC.

The CDR3 DNA sequence: TGTGCCAGCAAGACAGGTTTGTCGGACGAGCAGTACTTC. Its protein product is CASKTGLSDEQYF. The chain recombines TRBV27 with TRBJ2-7; possible D gene TRBD1, 6 bases. Per the germline V gene, CDR1 is MNHEY and CDR2 is SMNVEV (reference sequence). V was trimmed by 7 bases and J by 5 bases, leaving 15 bases between them. This CDR3 is 13 amino acids long.

This clonotype was observed a handful of times. The gene calls are TRBV7-2 and TRBJ1-5, with D possibly TRBD1 on 5 matching bases. The CDR3 has 15 residues. The V gene's germline CDR1 is SGHTA and CDR2 FQGNSA. Trimming removed 0 bases from V and 7 bases from J, with 13 bases in between. Written as DNA, the CDR3 is TGTGCCAGCAGCTTAGCGAGCGGGGGAGGGCAGCCCCAGCATTTT. This gives the protein CASSLASGGGQPQHF.

Only a few counts were recorded for this clonotype. CDR3 sequence reads: CASSSGVSRNQPQHF. CDR3 DNA: TGTGCCAGCAGCTCCGGCGTGTCGAGGAATCAGCCCCAGCATTTT. This chain connects TRBV7-6 to TRBJ1-5; D gene unclear. From germline, CDR1 is SGHVS and CDR2 FNYEAQ. The CDR3 length is 15 residues. The germline V and J ends were trimmed by 4 bases and 4 bases, with 14 bases remaining between them.

The chain employs TRBV25-1 and TRBJ2-7, with TRBD1 matching 11 bases. Germline CDR1 reads MGHDK; CDR2 reads SYGVNS. CDR3 size: 16 residues. V shed 4 bases, J shed 4 bases, and the junction held 9 bases outside the gene matches. CDR3 sequence (DNA): TGTGCCAGCAGTGCCCCGCCGGGACAGGGGGATTACGAGCAGTACTTC. Translating it yields CASSAPPGQGDYEQYF.

This clonotype was found a few times. V usage is TRBV12-3 or TRBV12-4 and J usage is TRBJ1-1; weak D call: TRBD1 (5 bases). The CDR3 has 13 residues. The germline V and J ends were trimmed by 9 bases and 4 bases, with 15 bases remaining between them. CDR3 region: CASRLDSLTEAFF. CDR3 nucleotides: TGTGCCAGTAGACTCGACAGCCTCACTGAAGCTTTCTTT.

This clonotype has more than one count but fewer than ten. V and J are TRBV5-1 and TRBJ2-1, with 8 bases aligning to TRBD2. CDR3 length equals 15 residues. V dropped 4 bases and J dropped 5; count of bases not matched to a gene: 8. Per germline, CDR1 SGHRS and CDR2 YFSETQ. The CDR3 loop is CASSPNPGLDNEQFF. The CDR3, as DNA: TGCGCCAGCAGCCCAAACCCGGGACTAGACAATGAGCAGTTCTTC.

This clonotype was counted at least ten times. One junction end disagrees with the germline gene, perhaps due to a read error. The V and J genes are TRBV12-3 or TRBV12-4 and TRBJ2-5; D unresolved. The CDR3 contains 12 residues. The CDR3 loop reads CASSLLGETQYF. The CDR3 coding sequence is TGCGCCAGCAGCTTGCTGGGGGAGACCCAGTACTTC.

The rearrangement links TRBV18 to TRBJ2-2, with unresolved D. The CDR3 is made up of 15 amino acids. CDR1 is KGHSH and CDR2 is LQKENI in the germline V gene. Trimming pared 2 bases from V and 0 bases from J, leaving 7 bases between. Here the CDR3 DNA reads TGTGCCAGCTCACCATCAAAGGCGAACACCGGGGAGCTGTTTTTT. Translation gives CASSPSKANTGELFF.

In DNA form, the CDR3 reads TGCGCCAGCAACTCCGGCAATGAGCAGTTCTTC. Amino acids: CASNSGNEQFF. The chain has TRBV5-1 and TRBJ2-1; no clear D gene. In germline, CDR1 is SGHRS, CDR2 YFSETQ. The ends were cut back, 6 bases at V and 6 bases at J, with 7 bases in the middle. The CDR3 has 11 amino acids.

The CDR3 DNA reads TGCGCCAGCACCTTCCGAGGACCGGCCCAAGAGACCCAGTACTTC. Its translation: CASTFRGPAQETQYF. The gene calls are TRBV5-1 and TRBJ2-5; no firm D call. From germline, CDR1 is SGHRS and CDR2 YFSETQ. The CDR3 runs 15 residues. The V end lost 6 bases, the J end lost 1 base, and 16 bases lay between the germline ends.